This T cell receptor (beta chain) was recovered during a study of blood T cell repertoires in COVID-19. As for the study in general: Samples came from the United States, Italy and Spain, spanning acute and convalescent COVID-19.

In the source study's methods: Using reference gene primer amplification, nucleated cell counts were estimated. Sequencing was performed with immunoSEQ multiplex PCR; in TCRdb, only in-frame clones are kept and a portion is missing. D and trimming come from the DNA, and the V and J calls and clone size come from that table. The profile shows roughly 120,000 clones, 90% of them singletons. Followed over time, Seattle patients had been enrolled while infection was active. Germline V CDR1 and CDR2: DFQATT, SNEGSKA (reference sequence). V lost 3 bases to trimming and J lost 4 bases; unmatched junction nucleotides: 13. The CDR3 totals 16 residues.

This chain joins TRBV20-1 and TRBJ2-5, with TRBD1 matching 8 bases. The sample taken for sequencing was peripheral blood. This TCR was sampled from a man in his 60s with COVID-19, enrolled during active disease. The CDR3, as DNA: TGCAGTGCTAGTGGCGGCCCCCAGGGGGCGGGAGAGACCCAGTACTTC. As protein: CSASGGPQGAGETQYF.